Included here is one T cell receptor (beta chain) sequence, with context. This sample was taken from a study of blood T cell repertoires in COVID-19. For the study at large: COVID-19 samples, acute and convalescent, were from the United States, Italy and Spain. PBMCs, B-cell-depleted T cells, or T cells provided the cDNA or gDNA that made up the material.

With V trimmed by 5 bases and J by 5 bases, 9 bases remained unmatched. CDR1 is MNHNY and CDR2 is SVGAGI in the germline V gene (reference sequence). The CDR3 loop spans 15 amino acids. The method was immunoSEQ multiplex PCR; TCRdb's version includes in-frame clones alone and lacks a portion of them. The sample holds around 100,000 clones, roughly nine tenths seen once. This chain joins TRBV6-6 and TRBJ1-1; 9 positions match TRBD1. Material for sequencing was peripheral blood. This sequence originates from a human donor in a cohort sampled during active COVID-19. The CDR3 bases are TGTGCCAGCAGTAACCGGGGGACAGGGAAAACTGAAGCTTTCTTT. Translation gives CASSNRGTGKTEAFF.